One sample yielded the 5 T cell receptor beta chains listed below, sequenced in a study of blood T cells in healthy people across ages. Combining a sample-barcoded 5' primer with a J-beta primer mix, a second PCR ran for 7 to 11 cycles. TCRdb re-derived calls from the 5' RACE reads in MiXCR, one entry per CDR3 protein. The profile covers some 1.4 million distinct CDR3 sequences, with 42% appearing a single time and approximately 7.9% taken by the ten largest. Sequenced sample: blood. These receptor sequences come from a woman between 18 and 29 years old in good health.

This clonotype came up once. The J gene is TRBJ2-1, the V gene TRBV5-1; 7 positions agree with TRBD1. This CDR3 spans 16 amino acids. Germline CDR1 SGHRS, CDR2 YFSETQ. V lost 1 base to trimming and J lost 0 bases; unmatched junction nucleotides: 4. CDR3 sequence reads: CASSLQGQSSYNEQFF. The CDR3 nucleotides are TGCGCCAGCAGCTTGCAGGGACAGAGCTCCTACAATGAGCAGTTCTTC.

This clonotype was recorded once. In nucleotides, the CDR3 is TGCGCCAGCACCATGTCACCCCCGGGACTAGTATACAATGAGCAGTTCTTC. This codes for CASTMSPPGLVYNEQFF. The V call is TRBV5-1, the J call TRBJ2-1, with 8 bases fitting TRBD2. Germline lookup yields CDR1 SGHRS and CDR2 YFSETQ. This CDR3 is 17 amino acids long. The V and J ends lost 6 bases and 4 bases, in that order; junction bases with no gene match: 15.

The rearrangement links TRBV3-1 to TRBJ2-7; 11 nucleotides line up with TRBD2. Germline V gene data show CDR1 as LGHDT and CDR2 as YNNKEL (reference sequence). Trimming took 1 base from V and 0 from J; bases not matched to a gene: 5. This CDR3 comprises 17 residues. The CDR3 DNA is TGTGCCAGCAGCCAAGTTCTGACTAGCGGGAACTCCTACGAGCAGTACTTC. It codes for CASSQVLTSGNSYEQYF.

The chain carries TRBV5-5 and TRBJ1-6; D remains unclear. Germline-derived CDR1 and CDR2 are SGHKS and YYEKEE (reference sequence). Trimming pared 4 bases from V and 6 bases from J, leaving 17 bases between. The CDR3 loop spans 16 amino acids. CDR3 loop: CASSAVGRMVNSPLHF. The CDR3 bases are TGTGCCAGCAGCGCGGTTGGACGGATGGTTAATTCACCCCTCCACTTT.

V is TRBV7-9 and J is TRBJ2-1, with TRBD2 as a possible D gene (6 bases). This CDR3 is built from 16 residues. Trimming removed 5 bases from V and 4 bases from J, with 18 bases in between. Germline loops: CDR1 SEHNR, CDR2 FQNEAQ (reference sequence). The CDR3 bases are TGTGCCAGCAGCCCCCCTCCGGGAAGCGGGTACAATGAGCAGTTCTTC. It is translated as CASSPPPGSGYNEQFF.